This record looks at one T cell receptor beta chain sequence and its context. The CDR3 loop spans 14 amino acids. Germline CDR1 MNHEY, CDR2 SMNVEV (reference sequence). Trimming at V came to 8 bases and at J to 5 bases, leaving 6 bases not matched to a gene. The record originates from a study of blood T cell repertoires in COVID-19. Study-wide context: Italy, Spain and the United States were the sources of the convalescent and acute COVID-19 samples. Sources were T cells, B-cell-depleted T cells, or PBMCs; the material itself was cDNA or gDNA.

Authors' data handling: The assay estimated nucleated cells by amplifying reference gene primers. Profiled with immunoSEQ multiplex PCR; TCRdb holds only in-frame clones, not every one. V, J and clone size derive from that table, while D and trimming were established from the DNA sequence. Of about 180,000 clones in the sample, 70% to 90% are singletons; the top ten hold approximately 11%. The source is a human donor with active or convalescent COVID-19. The donor label of this sample is uncertain. The V call is TRBV27, the J call TRBJ1-6, with 7 bases aligning to TRBD1. Sequenced: peripheral blood. The CDR3 spells CASWVRGHNSPLHF. The CDR3 nucleotides read TGTGCCAGCTGGGTGAGGGGGCATAATTCACCCCTCCACTTT.